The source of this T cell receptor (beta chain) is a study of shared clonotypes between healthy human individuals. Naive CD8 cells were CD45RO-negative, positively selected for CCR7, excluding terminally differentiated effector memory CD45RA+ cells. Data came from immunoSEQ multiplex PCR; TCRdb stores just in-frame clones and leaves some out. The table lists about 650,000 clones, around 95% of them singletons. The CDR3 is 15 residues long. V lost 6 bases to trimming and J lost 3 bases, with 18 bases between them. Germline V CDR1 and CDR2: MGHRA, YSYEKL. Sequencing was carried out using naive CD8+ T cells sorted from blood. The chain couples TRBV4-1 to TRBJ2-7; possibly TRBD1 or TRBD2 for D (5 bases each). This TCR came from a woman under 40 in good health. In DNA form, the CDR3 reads TGCGCCAGCAGTCCATCCGGGACGACGAGCTACGAGCAGTACTTC. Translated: CASSPSGTTSYEQYF.